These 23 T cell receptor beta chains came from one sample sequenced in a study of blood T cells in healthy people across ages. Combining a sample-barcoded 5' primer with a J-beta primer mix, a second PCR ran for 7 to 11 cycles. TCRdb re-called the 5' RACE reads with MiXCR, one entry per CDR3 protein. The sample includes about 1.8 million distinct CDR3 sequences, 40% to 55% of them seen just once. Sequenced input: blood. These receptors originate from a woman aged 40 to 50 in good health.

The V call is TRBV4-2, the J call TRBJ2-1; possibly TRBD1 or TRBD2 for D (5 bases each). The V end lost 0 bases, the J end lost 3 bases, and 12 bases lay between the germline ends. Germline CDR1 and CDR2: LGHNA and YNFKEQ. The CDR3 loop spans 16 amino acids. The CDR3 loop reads CASSQDGDESYNEQFF. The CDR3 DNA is TGTGCCAGCAGCCAAGATGGGGACGAGAGCTACAATGAGCAGTTCTTC.

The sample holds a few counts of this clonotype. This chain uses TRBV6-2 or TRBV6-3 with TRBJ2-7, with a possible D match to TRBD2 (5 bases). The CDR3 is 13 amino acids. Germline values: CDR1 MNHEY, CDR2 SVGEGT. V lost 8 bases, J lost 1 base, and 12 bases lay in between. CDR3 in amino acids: CASGEGFSYEQYF. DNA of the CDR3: TGTGCCAGCGGCGAGGGTTTTTCCTACGAGCAGTACTTC.

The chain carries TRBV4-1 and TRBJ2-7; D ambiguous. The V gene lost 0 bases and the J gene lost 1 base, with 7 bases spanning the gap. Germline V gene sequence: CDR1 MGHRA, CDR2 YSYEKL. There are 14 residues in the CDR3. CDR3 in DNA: TGCGCCAGCAGCCAAGAGGAACCATCCTACGAGCAGTACTTC. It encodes CASSQEEPSYEQYF.

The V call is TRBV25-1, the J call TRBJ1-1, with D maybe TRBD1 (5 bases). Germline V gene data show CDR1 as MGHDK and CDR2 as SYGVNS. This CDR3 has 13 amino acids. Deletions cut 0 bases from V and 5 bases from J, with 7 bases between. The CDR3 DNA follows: TGTGCCAGCAGTGAATATAGGGGTACTGAAGCTTTCTTT. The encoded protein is CASSEYRGTEAFF.

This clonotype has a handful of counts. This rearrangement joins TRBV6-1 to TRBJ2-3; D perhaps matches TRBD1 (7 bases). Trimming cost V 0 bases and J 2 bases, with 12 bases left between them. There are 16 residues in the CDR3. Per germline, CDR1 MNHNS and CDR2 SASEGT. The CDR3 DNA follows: TGTGCCAGCAGTGAAGCCCCAGGGGGGAACACAGATACGCAGTATTTT. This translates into CASSEAPGGNTDTQYF.

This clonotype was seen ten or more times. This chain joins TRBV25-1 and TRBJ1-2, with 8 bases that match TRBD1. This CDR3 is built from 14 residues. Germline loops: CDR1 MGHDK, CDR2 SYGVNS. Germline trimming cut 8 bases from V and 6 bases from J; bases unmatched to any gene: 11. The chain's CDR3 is CASQARTGRDGYTF. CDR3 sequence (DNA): TGTGCCAGCCAAGCGCGGACAGGGCGGGATGGCTACACCTTC.

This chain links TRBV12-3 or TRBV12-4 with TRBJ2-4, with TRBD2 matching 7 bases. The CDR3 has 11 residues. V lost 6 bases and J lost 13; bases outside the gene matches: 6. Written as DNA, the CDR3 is TGTGCCAGCAGGCCGGAGGGAGGGCAGTACTTC. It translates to CASRPEGGQYF.

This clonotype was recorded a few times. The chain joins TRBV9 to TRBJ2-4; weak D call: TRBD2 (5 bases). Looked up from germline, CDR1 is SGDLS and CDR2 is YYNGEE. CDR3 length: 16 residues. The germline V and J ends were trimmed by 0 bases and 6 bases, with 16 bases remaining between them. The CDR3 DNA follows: TGTGCCAGCAGCGTAGCGGGAAGGGTCCAGGCAAACATTCAGTACTTC. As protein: CASSVAGRVQANIQYF.

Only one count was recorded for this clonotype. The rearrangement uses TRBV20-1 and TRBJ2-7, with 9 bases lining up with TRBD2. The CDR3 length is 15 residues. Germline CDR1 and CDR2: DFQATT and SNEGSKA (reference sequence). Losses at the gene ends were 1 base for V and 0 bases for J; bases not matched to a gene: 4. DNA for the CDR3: TGCAGTGCTAGAGTTAGCGGGGGACTCTCCTACGAGCAGTACTTC. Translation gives CSARVSGGLSYEQYF.

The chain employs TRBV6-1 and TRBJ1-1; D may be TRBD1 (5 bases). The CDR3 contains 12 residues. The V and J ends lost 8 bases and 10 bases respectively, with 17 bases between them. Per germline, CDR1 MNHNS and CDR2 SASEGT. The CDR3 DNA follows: TGTGCCAGCGCTAGGGACGCCTACTTAGCTTTCTTT. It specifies CASARDAYLAFF.

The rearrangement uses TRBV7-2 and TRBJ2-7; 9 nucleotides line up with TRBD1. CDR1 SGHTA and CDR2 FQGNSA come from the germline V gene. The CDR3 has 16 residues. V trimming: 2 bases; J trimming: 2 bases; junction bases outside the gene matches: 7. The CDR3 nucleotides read TGTGCCAGCAGCTTATCTCCCGGGACAGGGACCTACGAGCAGTACTTC. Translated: CASSLSPGTGTYEQYF.

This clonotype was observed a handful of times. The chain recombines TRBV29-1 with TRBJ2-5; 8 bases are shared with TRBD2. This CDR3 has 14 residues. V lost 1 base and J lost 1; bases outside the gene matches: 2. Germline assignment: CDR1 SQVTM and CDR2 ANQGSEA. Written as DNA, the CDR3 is TGCAGCGTTGAAGGGCTAGCGGGCCAAGAGACCCAGTACTTC. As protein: CSVEGLAGQETQYF.

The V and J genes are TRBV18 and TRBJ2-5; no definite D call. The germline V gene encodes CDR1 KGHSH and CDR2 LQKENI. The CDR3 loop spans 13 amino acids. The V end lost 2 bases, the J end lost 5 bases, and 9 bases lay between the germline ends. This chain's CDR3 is CASSPTREETQYF. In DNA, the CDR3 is TGTGCCAGCTCACCAACCAGAGAGGAGACCCAGTACTTC.

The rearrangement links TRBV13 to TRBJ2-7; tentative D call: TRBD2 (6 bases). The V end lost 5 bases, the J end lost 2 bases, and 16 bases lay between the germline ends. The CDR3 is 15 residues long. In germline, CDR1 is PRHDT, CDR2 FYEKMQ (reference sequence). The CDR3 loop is CASSARRDFPYEQYF. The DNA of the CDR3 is TGTGCCAGCAGCGCCCGCCGGGACTTTCCCTACGAGCAGTACTTC.

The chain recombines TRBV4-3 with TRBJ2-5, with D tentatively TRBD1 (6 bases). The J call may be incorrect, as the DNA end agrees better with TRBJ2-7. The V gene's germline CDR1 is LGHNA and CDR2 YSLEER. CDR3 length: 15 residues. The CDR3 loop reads CASSQPQGSTYEQYF. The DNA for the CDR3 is TGCGCCAGCAGTCAACCACAGGGTAGTACCTACGAGCAGTACTTC.

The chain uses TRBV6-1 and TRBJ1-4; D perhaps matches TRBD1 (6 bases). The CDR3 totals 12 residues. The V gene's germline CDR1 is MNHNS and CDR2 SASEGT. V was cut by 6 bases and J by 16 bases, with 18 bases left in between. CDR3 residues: CASSPSNRAGFF. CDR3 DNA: TGTGCCAGCAGCCCATCTAACAGGGCCGGGTTTTTT.

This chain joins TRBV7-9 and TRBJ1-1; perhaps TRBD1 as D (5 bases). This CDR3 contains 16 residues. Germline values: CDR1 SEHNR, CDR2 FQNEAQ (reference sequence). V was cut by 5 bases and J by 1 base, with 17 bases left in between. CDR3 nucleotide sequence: TGTGCCAGCAGCCTTTATCGTGGAGGGACGAACACTGAAGCTTTCTTT. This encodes CASSLYRGGTNTEAFF.

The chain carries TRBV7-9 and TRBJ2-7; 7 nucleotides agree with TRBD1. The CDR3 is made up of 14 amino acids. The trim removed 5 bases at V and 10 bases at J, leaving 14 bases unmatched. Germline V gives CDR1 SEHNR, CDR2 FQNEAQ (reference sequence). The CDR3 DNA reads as TGTGCCAGCAGCAATTCGGGGACAGACGGAACCCAGTACTTC. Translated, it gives CASSNSGTDGTQYF. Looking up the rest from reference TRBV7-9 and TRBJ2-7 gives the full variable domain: DTGVSQNPRHKITKRGQNVTFRCDPISEHNRLYWYRQTLGQGPEFLTYFQNEAQLEKSRLLSDRFSAERPKGSFSTLEIQRTEQGDSAMYLCASSNSGTDGTQYFGPGTRLTVT.

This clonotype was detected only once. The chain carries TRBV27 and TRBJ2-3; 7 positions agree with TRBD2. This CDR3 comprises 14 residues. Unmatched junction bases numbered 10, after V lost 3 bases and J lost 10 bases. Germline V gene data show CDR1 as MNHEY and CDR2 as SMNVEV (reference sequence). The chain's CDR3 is CASSLSPGGFSQYF. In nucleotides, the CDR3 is TGTGCCAGCAGTTTGTCACCGGGAGGATTTTCGCAGTATTTT.

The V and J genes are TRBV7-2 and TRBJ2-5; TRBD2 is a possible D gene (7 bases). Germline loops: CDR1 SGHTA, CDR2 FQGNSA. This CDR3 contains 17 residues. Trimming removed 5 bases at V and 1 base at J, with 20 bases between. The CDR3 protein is CASSPYGRGATQETQYF. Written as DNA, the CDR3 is TGTGCCAGCAGCCCGTATGGACGGGGGGCCACCCAAGAGACCCAGTACTTC.

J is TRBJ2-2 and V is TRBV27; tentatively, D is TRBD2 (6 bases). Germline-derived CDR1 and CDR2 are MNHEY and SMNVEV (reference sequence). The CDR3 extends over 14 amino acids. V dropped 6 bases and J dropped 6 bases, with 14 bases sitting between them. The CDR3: CASRREVIAGELFF. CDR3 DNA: TGTGCCAGCAGGAGGGAGGTTATTGCCGGGGAGCTGTTTTTT.

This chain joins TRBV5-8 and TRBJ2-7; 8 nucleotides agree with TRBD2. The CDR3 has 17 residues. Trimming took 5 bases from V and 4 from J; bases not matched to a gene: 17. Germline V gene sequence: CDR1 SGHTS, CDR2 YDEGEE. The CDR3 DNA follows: TGTGCCAGCAGAAGTTCCCTCGGGACGGGGGGGTTTTACGAGCAGTACTTC. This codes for CASRSSLGTGGFYEQYF.

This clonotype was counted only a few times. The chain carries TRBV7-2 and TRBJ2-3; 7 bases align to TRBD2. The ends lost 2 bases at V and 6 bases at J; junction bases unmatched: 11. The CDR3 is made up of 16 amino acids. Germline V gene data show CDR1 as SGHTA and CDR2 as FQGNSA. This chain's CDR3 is CASSLLGSAGDDTQYF. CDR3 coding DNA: TGTGCCAGCAGCTTACTCGGGTCGGCGGGGGATGATACGCAGTATTTT.